These 31 T cell receptor beta chains came from one sample sequenced in a study of T cells in Graves' hyperthyroidism and ophthalmopathy. Amplified TCR beta CDR3 regions derived from RNA transcripts. A first-round RT-PCR of the TCR CDR3 used the HTBI primer set. MiXCR, applied by TCRdb to the multiplex PCR reads, yields one record per CDR3 protein. The data contain around 420,000 distinct CDR3 sequences, approximately 15% of them seen just once; the ten biggest clones take up 13% to 15%. Sequenced sample: blood. The receptors come from a woman aged 18-30 years with Graves' hyperthyroidism.

The chain uses TRBV5-4 and TRBJ1-1; 8 bases match TRBD1. Germline assignment: CDR1 SGHNT and CDR2 YYREEE (reference sequence). V shed 3 bases, J shed 6 bases, and the junction held 7 bases outside the gene matches. CDR3 size: 14 residues. The CDR3 nucleotides read TGTGCCAGCAGCTCCGGACAGGGCGTTGCTGAAGCTTTCTTT. It yields the protein CASSSGQGVAEAFF.

Ten or more counts support this clonotype. This chain joins TRBV11-2 and TRBJ1-1; maybe TRBD1 (5 bases). Germline CDR1 is SGHAT and CDR2 is FQNNGV. The length of the CDR3 is 15 residues. The V end was cut by 3 bases, the J end by 2 bases, with 13 bases between. The chain's CDR3 is CASSFPGLINTEAFF. The CDR3 DNA reads TGTGCCAGCAGCTTCCCGGGACTGATTAACACTGAAGCTTTCTTT.

This clonotype was seen a few times. The chain employs TRBV7-9 and TRBJ2-1, with D possibly matching TRBD2 (6 bases). V dropped 0 bases and J dropped 9 bases, with 30 bases sitting between them. The CDR3 runs to 20 residues. The germline V gene encodes CDR1 SEHNR and CDR2 FQNEAQ (reference sequence). The CDR3 coding sequence is TGTGCCAGCAGCTTAGCGATGGGAGCAGTGGGAGGACTTTCGGTGGGTGAGCAGTTCTTC. It encodes CASSLAMGAVGGLSVGEQFF.

Many counts were recorded for this clonotype. This rearrangement joins TRBV7-2 to TRBJ2-7; D is perhaps TRBD2 (7 bases). Deletions cut 3 bases from V and 1 base from J, with 16 bases between. CDR3 length equals 16 residues. CDR1 and CDR2 from the germline V gene are SGHTA and FQGNSA. CDR3 in amino acids: CASSFLKAGASYEQYF. CDR3 DNA: TGTGCCAGCAGCTTTTTAAAGGCGGGGGCTTCCTACGAGCAGTACTTC.

This clonotype was seen a few times. The chain uses TRBV20-1 and TRBJ2-1; TRBD1 matches 7 bases. The V gene end was trimmed by 3 bases and the J gene end by 0 bases; junction bases not matched to a gene: 5. CDR1 is DFQATT, CDR2 SNEGSKA, per germline (reference sequence). The CDR3 totals 15 residues. CDR3 region: CSASSGDSSYNEQFF. The CDR3 DNA is TGCAGTGCTAGTAGTGGGGACAGCTCCTACAATGAGCAGTTCTTC.

This clonotype was counted many times. This chain connects TRBV10-3 to TRBJ1-3; no clear D gene. The germline V gene encodes CDR1 ENHRY and CDR2 SYGVKD. CDR3 length: 14 amino acids. V was clipped by 2 bases and J by 0 bases, with 5 bases between them. CDR3: CAISENSSGNTIYF. The CDR3 region has the DNA TGTGCCATCAGTGAGAACAGCTCTGGAAACACCATATATTTT.

This clonotype appeared many times. The J gene is TRBJ2-4, the V gene TRBV7-9, with a weak D call TRBD1 (5 bases). The CDR3 runs 14 residues. Trimming left V 4 bases short and J 7 bases short, with 14 bases between. Germline CDR1 reads SEHNR; CDR2 reads FQNEAQ (reference sequence). The CDR3 DNA reads TGTGCCAGCAGCTCGACAGTTAATGAGAACATTCAGTACTTC. This encodes CASSSTVNENIQYF.

At least ten counts were recorded for this clonotype. This chain links TRBV28 with TRBJ2-1; TRBD2 aligns across 9 bases. CDR3 size: 16 residues. Looked up from germline, CDR1 is MDHEN and CDR2 is SYDVKM. With V trimmed by 2 bases and J by 7 bases, 9 bases remained unmatched. CDR3 residues: CASSLRREGRGNEQFF. In DNA, the CDR3 is TGTGCCAGCAGTTTAAGGCGGGAGGGCCGTGGTAATGAGCAGTTCTTC.

This clonotype was counted at least ten times. This chain uses TRBV18 with TRBJ1-4; D uncertain. Germline CDR1 reads KGHSH; CDR2 reads LQKENI. Deletions cut 3 bases from V and 7 bases from J, with 9 bases between. The length of the CDR3 is 13 residues. The CDR3 nucleotides are TGTGCCAGCTCACCCGGGATTTTTGAAAAACTGTTTTTT. This gives the protein CASSPGIFEKLFF. Complete variable domain (other parts from reference TRBV18 and TRBJ1-4): NAGVMQNPRHLVRRRGQEARLRCSPMKGHSHVYWYRQLPEEGLKFMVYLQKENIIDESGMPKERFSAEFPKEGPSILRIQQVVRGDSAAYFCASSPGIFEKLFFGSGTQLSVL.

This clonotype was recorded many times. The gene calls are TRBV29-1 and TRBJ1-1; D unresolved. Between the trimmed V and J ends, which lost 7 bases and 0 bases, there was a span of 3 bases. The CDR3 totals 10 residues. CDR1 and CDR2 (germline): SQVTM, ANQGSEA. Here the CDR3 reads CSGVNTEAFF. CDR3 in DNA: TGCAGCGGAGTGAACACTGAAGCTTTCTTT.

The chain employs TRBV7-8 and TRBJ2-7; D not certain. The ends were cut back, 5 bases at V and 5 bases at J, with 10 bases in the middle. The CDR3 is made up of 12 amino acids. Germline V gene sequence: CDR1 SGHVS, CDR2 FQNEAQ. The CDR3 DNA is TGTGCCAGCAGCAAAAAGTCGAACGAGCAGTACTTC. Its translation: CASSKKSNEQYF.

This clonotype was seen only a few times. V gene TRBV6-1 combines with J gene TRBJ1-5, with D hard to call. This CDR3 is 16 amino acids long. The germline CDR1 and CDR2 sequences are MNHNS and SASEGT. V was trimmed by 2 bases and J by 0 bases, leaving 11 bases between them. In DNA, the CDR3 is TGTGCCAGCAGTGAAACTTGGAGAAATAGCAATCAGCCCCAGCATTTT. It yields the protein CASSETWRNSNQPQHF.

At least ten counts were recorded for this clonotype. The rearrangement joins TRBV12-3 or TRBV12-4 to TRBJ2-3, with 10 bases that match TRBD1. This CDR3 contains 16 residues. V was pared by 4 bases and J by 3 bases, with 7 bases of the junction left unmatched. In DNA form, the CDR3 reads TGTGCCAGCAGTTCCACTGACAGGGGGCTTACAGATACGCAGTATTTT. Protein product: CASSSTDRGLTDTQYF.

This clonotype was picked up many times. The rearrangement joins TRBV12-3 or TRBV12-4 to TRBJ2-6; 9 positions match TRBD1. V trimming: 4 bases; J trimming: 2 bases; junction bases outside the gene matches: 3. The CDR3 has 16 amino acids. The CDR3 bases are TGTGCCAGCAGTTACACAGGGGGCACTGGGGCCAACGTCCTGACTTTC. Residues: CASSYTGGTGANVLTF.

This clonotype was observed a handful of times. The V call is TRBV24-1, the J call TRBJ2-5; D uncertain. Germline-derived CDR1 and CDR2 are KGHDR and SFDVKD. The V end lost 6 bases, the J end lost 9 bases, and 13 bases lay between the germline ends. The CDR3 runs to 12 residues. The chain's CDR3 is CATSSWGSAQYF. The CDR3 DNA is TGTGCCACCAGTAGCTGGGGATCGGCCCAGTACTTC.

V and J are TRBV9 and TRBJ2-1, with 8 bases lining up with TRBD1. Trimming at V came to 2 bases and at J to 7 bases, leaving 8 bases not matched to a gene. The CDR3 has 15 amino acids. Germline CDR1 SGDLS, CDR2 YYNGEE. CDR3 in amino acids: CASSVSRGRGNEQFF. In DNA form, the CDR3 reads TGTGCCAGCAGCGTCTCCAGGGGGCGCGGGAATGAGCAGTTCTTC.

This clonotype was picked up many times. The J gene is TRBJ1-5, the V gene TRBV10-3, with D possibly matching TRBD1 (6 bases). Trimming pared 2 bases from V and 3 bases from J, leaving 17 bases between. The CDR3 totals 17 residues. Germline V gives CDR1 ENHRY, CDR2 SYGVKD. The CDR3 DNA reads TGTGCCATCAGTGAGGAGCGGGGGGCGCGCCACAATCAGCCCCAGCATTTT. Its translation is CAISEERGARHNQPQHF.

Many counts were recorded for this clonotype. J is TRBJ2-1 and V is TRBV4-1, with D uncertain. Per germline, CDR1 MGHRA and CDR2 YSYEKL. V was trimmed by 0 bases and J by 10 bases, leaving 13 bases between them. This CDR3 has 14 amino acids. Here the CDR3 reads CASSQDGNLGEQFF. In DNA form, the CDR3 reads TGCGCCAGCAGCCAAGATGGCAATCTTGGGGAGCAGTTCTTC.

The rearrangement links TRBV7-9 to TRBJ1-6, with a tentative D call TRBD1 (6 bases). The V gene's germline CDR1 is SEHNR and CDR2 FQNEAQ (reference sequence). The CDR3 is 15 residues long. The V end was cut by 1 base, the J end by 10 bases, with 14 bases between. The CDR3 DNA follows: TGTGCCAGCAGCTTAGTGGCAGGGGAAGACTCACCCCTCCACTTT. Its translation: CASSLVAGEDSPLHF.

The V gene is TRBV29-1, the J gene TRBJ2-4; D call uncertain. Germline V CDR1 and CDR2: SQVTM, ANQGSEA. V shed 5 bases and J shed 5 bases, with 10 bases lying between them. The CDR3 has 12 amino acids. The CDR3 here is CSVPSPENIQYF. For the CDR3, the DNA is TGCAGCGTTCCCAGCCCTGAAAACATTCAGTACTTC.

This clonotype was counted only a few times. A single base separates this from a much larger clone, so it may be a read error. The chain couples TRBV6-1 to TRBJ2-1; D is perhaps TRBD2 (5 bases). The J call may be incorrect, as the DNA end agrees better with TRBJ2-7. Germline V gene lookup returns CDR1 MNHNS and CDR2 SASEGT. CDR3 length equals 14 residues. CDR3 DNA sequence: TGTGCCAGCTTGAGGGATGGCTCCTACAATGAGCAGTACTTC. This encodes CASLRDGSYNEQYF.

Here the CDR3 reads CSAIMTRRSYEQYF. CDR3 DNA: TGCAGTGCTATCATGACTAGGCGCTCCTACGAGCAGTACTTC. V and J are TRBV20-1 and TRBJ2-7, with D perhaps matching TRBD2 (6 bases). V dropped 4 bases and J dropped 0 bases, with 13 bases sitting between them. Germline assignment: CDR1 DFQATT and CDR2 SNEGSKA (reference sequence). This CDR3 region has 14 residues.

This clonotype was observed at least ten times. The rearrangement uses TRBV12-3 or TRBV12-4 and TRBJ1-3; D unclear. The CDR3 runs 14 residues. The V gene lost 3 bases and the J gene lost 4 bases, with 10 bases spanning the gap. This CDR3 is CASSLKDDGNTIYF. CDR3 DNA sequence: TGTGCCAGCAGTTTGAAAGACGACGGAAACACCATATATTTT.

The V gene is TRBV6-4, the J gene TRBJ2-3; D is possibly TRBD1 or TRBD2 (6 bases each). This CDR3 has 15 residues. V was cut by 3 bases and J by 2 bases, with 12 bases left in between. The germline CDR1 and CDR2 sequences are MRHNA and SNTAGT. The DNA for the CDR3 is TGTGCCAGCAGTGAGGAGGGGGGAAACACAGATACGCAGTATTTT. Translated, it gives CASSEEGGNTDTQYF.

Ten or more counts support this clonotype. This chain connects TRBV20-1 to TRBJ2-1; D not certain. Germline V gene data show CDR1 as DFQATT and CDR2 as SNEGSKA (reference sequence). V was cut by 0 bases and J by 4 bases, with 10 bases left in between. The CDR3 runs 14 residues. CDR3 nucleotides: TGCAGTGCTAGAGATTCCCCGCCTTACAATGAGCAGTTCTTC. This sequence encodes CSARDSPPYNEQFF.

This clonotype was seen many times. This chain connects TRBV27 to TRBJ1-1; the D gene is possibly TRBD1 (6 bases). Trimming removed 9 bases from V and 6 bases from J, with 14 bases in between. The CDR3 is 12 residues long. Germline lookup yields CDR1 MNHEY and CDR2 SMNVEV (reference sequence). CDR3 sequence: CASQGGAAEAFF. The CDR3 nucleotides are TGTGCCAGTCAAGGGGGGGCGGCTGAAGCTTTCTTT.

The rearrangement joins TRBV10-2 to TRBJ1-1; the D is unclear. CDR3 length: 12 amino acids. Between the trimmed V and J ends, which lost 7 bases and 2 bases, there was a span of 8 bases. Germline V gene lookup returns CDR1 WSHSY and CDR2 SAAADI. CDR3 in amino acids: CASTGPNTEAFF. The CDR3, as DNA: TGCGCCAGCACCGGACCTAACACTGAAGCTTTCTTT.

On this clonotype itself: This clone may be a read error of a much larger clone one base away. The V gene is TRBV7-2, the J gene TRBJ2-2; D assignment may be TRBD1 or TRBD2 (6 bases each). CDR1 is SGHTA and CDR2 is FQGNSA in the germline V gene. The CDR3 covers 15 residues. The CDR3 DNA follows: TGTGCCAGCAGCCCCCGACAGGCGGGGATCGGGGAGCTGTCTTTT. The encoded protein is CASSPRQAGIGELSF.

In its sample, this clonotype was seen a few times. The chain links TRBV2 to TRBJ2-3; D unresolved. Deletions cut 4 bases from V and 3 bases from J, with 8 bases between. The CDR3 sequence is 13 residues long. Per germline, CDR1 SNHLY and CDR2 FYNNEI. The CDR3 DNA follows: TGTGCCAGCAGTGTTCCCCGTACAGATACGCAGTATTTT. This encodes CASSVPRTDTQYF.

This clonotype was observed many times. This chain uses TRBV12-3 or TRBV12-4 with TRBJ2-2; 8 bases are a match to TRBD1. This CDR3 spans 15 amino acids. With V trimmed by 6 bases and J by 5 bases, 8 bases remained unmatched. CDR3 protein: CASRADRGRTGELFF. The CDR3 bases are TGTGCCAGCAGAGCCGACAGGGGTCGAACCGGGGAGCTGTTTTTT.

The sample holds a few counts of this clonotype. The chain uses TRBV7-2 and TRBJ2-5; D might be TRBD1 or TRBD2, each matching 5 bases. V shed 5 bases and J shed 5 bases, with 18 bases lying between them. Germline V gives CDR1 SGHTA, CDR2 FQGNSA. The CDR3 has 15 residues. The CDR3 nucleotides are TGTGCCAGCAGCCCAGGGACCTCTACTTCGGAGACCCAGTACTTC. Translation: CASSPGTSTSETQYF.